This TCR beta chain was sequenced for a study of cytomegalovirus exposure and HLA in healthy donors. Study results and caveats: Accurate prediction of HLA-A and HLA-B alleles (for most subjects) was reportedly achieved from TCR beta sequences. The later analysis indicated that the majority of CMV-associated TCR beta chains appeared HLA-restricted. Most of the TCR beta V segments (in an earlier analysis) were productive either about 87% or about 30% of the time.

Though probably carrying unrecorded immune exposures, donors were nominally healthy at sampling. The CDR3 consists of 16 residues. Trimming removed 6 bases from V and 8 bases from J; junction bases left unmatched: 14. Looked up from germline, CDR1 is MGHDK and CDR2 is SYGVNS. The PCR employed 60 Vbeta primers together with 13 Jbeta primers. The repertoire was sequenced with immunoSEQ multiplex PCR; TCRdb's copy has only in-frame clones and lacks some. The sample lists around 150,000 clones, roughly 80% seen once, with 11% in the top ten. As regards this clone: No antigen is known for it.

Specimen: PBMCs. The rearrangement links TRBV25-1 to TRBJ2-4; 9 bases align to TRBD1. This clonotype was sampled from a man aged 18 to 29 in good health and CMV-seropositive. The CDR3 sequence: CASRGDPGTGLDIQYF. CDR3 nucleotides: TGTGCCAGCAGGGGCGATCCCGGGACAGGGTTAGACATTCAGTACTTC.